The sequence of this T cell receptor (beta chain) was determined in a study of blood T cells in healthy people across ages. The CDR3 runs to 14 residues. After removal of 7 bases from V and 3 bases from J, the junction contained 8 bases not matched to a gene. Germline CDR1 is MNHEY and CDR2 is SVGAGI. Turning to this clonotype: This likely comes from a read error, as the CDR3 has no conserved phenylalanine or tryptophan at its end.

A J-beta primer mix and a sample-barcoded 5' primer were used in a second PCR of about 6 to 12 cycles. TCRdb fed the 5' RACE reads into MiXCR, producing one record per CDR3 protein. The table has approximately 1,100,000 distinct CDR3 sequences, 35% to 55% seen once. Sequenced sample: blood. V gene TRBV6-5 combines with J gene TRBJ1-2, with TRBD1 matching 7 bases. This clonotype was obtained from a woman aged 60-70 years in good health. The CDR3 spells CASNSGQSYYGYTS. In DNA, the CDR3 is TGTGCCAGCAACTCGGGACAGAGTTACTATGGCTACACCTCC.